This T cell receptor (beta chain) was captured in a study of blood T cell repertoires in COVID-19. Study context: COVID-19 samples from acute and convalescent phases originated in the United States, Italy and Spain.

The protocol was immunoSEQ multiplex PCR, while the TCRdb copy is restricted to in-frame clones and leaves out a portion. Of about 180,000 clones in the sample, approximately 86% were seen once. Seattle cases were enrolled at active infection and followed longitudinally. The CDR3 is 14 amino acids. With V trimmed by 2 bases and J by 4 bases, 3 bases remained unmatched. CDR1 and CDR2 (germline): SGHAT, FQNNGV. The TCR originated in a man in his sixties with COVID-19, enrolled during active disease. V and J are TRBV11-2 and TRBJ1-1; 8 bases agree with TRBD1. Sequenced: peripheral blood. DNA for the CDR3: TGTGCCAGCAGCTTAATCGACAGGGGCACTGAAGCTTTCTTT. It codes for CASSLIDRGTEAFF.